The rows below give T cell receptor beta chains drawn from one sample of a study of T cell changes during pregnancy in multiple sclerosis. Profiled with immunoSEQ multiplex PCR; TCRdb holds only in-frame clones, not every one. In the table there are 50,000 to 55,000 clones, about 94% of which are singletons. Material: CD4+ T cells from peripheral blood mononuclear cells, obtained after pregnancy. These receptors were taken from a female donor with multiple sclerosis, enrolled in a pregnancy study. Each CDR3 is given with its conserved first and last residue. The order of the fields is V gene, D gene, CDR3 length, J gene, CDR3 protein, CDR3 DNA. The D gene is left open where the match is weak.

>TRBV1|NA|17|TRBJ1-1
CTSSLNRENIPNTEAFF
TGCACCAGCAGCCTAAACAGGGAAAATATACCGAACACTGAAGCTTTCTTT
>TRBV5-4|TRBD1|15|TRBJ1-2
CASRAGTALGYGYTF
TGTGCCAGCAGGGCGGGGACAGCTCTCGGATATGGCTACACCTTC
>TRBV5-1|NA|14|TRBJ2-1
CASSFFGLDNEQFF
TGCGCCAGCAGCTTCTTCGGACTGGACAATGAGCAGTTCTTC
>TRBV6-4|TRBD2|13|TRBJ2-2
CASSGTSGGELFF
TGTGCCAGCAGTGGGACTAGCGGCGGGGAGCTGTTTTTT
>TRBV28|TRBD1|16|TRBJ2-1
CASSFGGTGTKDEQFF
TGTGCCAGCAGTTTCGGCGGGACAGGGACCAAGGATGAGCAGTTCTTC
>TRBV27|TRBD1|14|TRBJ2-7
CASSFTGGSYEQYF
TGTGCCAGCAGTTTCACAGGGGGCTCCTACGAGCAGTACTTC
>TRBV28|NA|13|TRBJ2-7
CASGGGAVYEQYF
TGTGCCAGCGGAGGGGGGGCAGTTTACGAGCAGTACTTC
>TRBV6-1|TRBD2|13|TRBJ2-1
CASGLAAYNEQFF
TGTGCCAGCGGACTAGCGGCCTACAATGAGCAGTTCTTC
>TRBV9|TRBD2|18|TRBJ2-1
CASSPPLGRESSYNEQFF
TGTGCCAGCAGCCCCCCCTTGGGGCGGGAGAGCTCCTACAATGAGCAGTTCTTC
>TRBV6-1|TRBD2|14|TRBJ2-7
CASQNSGSGYEQYF
TGTGCCAGCCAGAACAGCGGGAGCGGGTACGAGCAGTACTTC
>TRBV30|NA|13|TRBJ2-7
CAWSLRRWDEQYF
TGTGCCTGGAGCCTTAGGAGGTGGGACGAGCAGTACTTC
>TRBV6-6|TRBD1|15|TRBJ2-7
CASSYGQGVTYEQYF
TGTGCCAGCAGTTACGGACAGGGGGTAACCTACGAGCAGTACTTC
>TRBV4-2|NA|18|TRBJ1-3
CASSQARAGRGSGNTIYF
TGTGCCAGCAGCCAAGCGCGGGCCGGGCGAGGGTCTGGAAACACCATATATTTT
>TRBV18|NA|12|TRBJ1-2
CASSPSTDGYTF
TGTGCCAGCTCACCATCAACGGATGGCTACACCTTC
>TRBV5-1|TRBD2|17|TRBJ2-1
CASSLTSGARSYNEQFF
TGCGCCAGCAGCCTGACTAGCGGAGCTCGCTCCTACAATGAGCAGTTCTTC
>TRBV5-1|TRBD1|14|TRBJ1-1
CASSKGQGGTEAFF
TGCGCCAGCAGCAAGGGACAGGGGGGCACTGAAGCTTTCTTT